What follows is one T cell receptor (beta chain) and its context. Its antigen is as yet unknown. This entry comes from a study of shared clonotypes between healthy human individuals. Study-level results: Naive CD4 clonotype sharing across several donors was approximately 5%. Lower generation probabilities were found for non-shared clonotypes than for those shared by all four donors. It was the few donors that limited the genetic and exposure-history diversity represented.

Sequencing was performed with immunoSEQ multiplex PCR; in TCRdb, only in-frame clones are kept and a portion is missing. The data show roughly 2,000,000 clones, with just over 90% seen just once and roughly 1.7% held by the top ten. The CDR3 spans 14 residues. V was pared by 3 bases and J by 8 bases, with 7 bases of the junction left unmatched. Germline-derived CDR1 and CDR2 are SGDLS and YYNGEE. Positive CCR7 selection of CD45RO-negative cells yielded the naive CD8 cells, and terminally differentiated effector memory CD45RA+ cells were excluded. The V call is TRBV9, the J call TRBJ1-4, with 7 nucleotides matching TRBD1. The TCR originated in a man aged 18 to 30 in good health. Some clones in this sample may be carry-over from other donors' samples. The sequencing input was naive CD8+ T cells from PBMCs. CDR3 sequence reads: CASSGSGTDEKLFF. CDR3 coding DNA: TGTGCCAGCAGCGGATCCGGGACAGACGAAAAACTGTTTTTT. Full variable domain (outside the CDR3, taken from reference TRBV9 and TRBJ1-4): DSGVTQTPKHLITATGQRVTLRCSPRSGDLSVYWYQQSLDQGLQFLIQYYNGEERAKGNILERFSAQQFPDLHSELNLSSLELGDSALYFCASSGSGTDEKLFFGSGTQLSVL.